The rows below give T cell receptor beta chains drawn from one sample of a study of T cell responses to AZD1222 COVID-19 vaccine. Clones were read by immunoSEQ multiplex PCR, and TCRdb kept only the in-frame ones, dropping some. The profile shows about 80,000 clones, approximately 83% of them singletons. The sequencing here drew on peripheral blood, taken 28 days after the second AZD1222 dose. These receptors all stem from an adult who received the AZD1222 COVID-19 vaccine. CDR3s include the opening cysteine and the closing phenylalanine or tryptophan. Each record gives: CDR3 length, D gene, clone size, V gene, J gene, CDR3 protein, CDR3 DNA. The D gene is left open where the match is weak. The size of a clone is reported for some rows only, either as once, few or many, or as a class for expanded clones.

length: 15
D: .
size: once
V: TRBV9
J: TRBJ2-1
CDR3: CASSVGAEAYNEQFF
DNA: TGTGCCAGCAGCGTTGGAGCGGAGGCATACAATGAGCAGTTCTTC

length: 13
D: TRBD1
size: .
V: TRBV7-2
J: TRBJ1-3
CDR3: CASSSDRGNTIYF
DNA: TGTGCCAGCAGCTCGGACAGGGGAAACACCATATATTTT

length: 18
D: .
size: .
V: TRBV7-9
J: TRBJ1-5
CDR3: CARRIEVEHHGDNQPQHF
DNA: TGTGCCAGGAGAATTGAGGTTGAACACCATGGGGACAATCAGCCCCAGCATTTT

length: 14
D: .
size: .
V: TRBV6-6
J: TRBJ1-5
CDR3: CASSYRHDNQPQHF
DNA: TGTGCCAGCAGTTATCGACACGACAATCAGCCCCAGCATTTT

length: 11
D: .
size: .
V: TRBV6-5
J: TRBJ2-4
CDR3: CASSYQNIQYF
DNA: TGTGCCAGCAGTTACCAAAACATTCAGTACTTC

length: 15
D: .
size: .
V: TRBV6-5
J: TRBJ1-4
CDR3: CASSYVGATNEKLFF
DNA: TGTGCCAGCAGTTACGTAGGAGCAACTAATGAAAAACTGTTTTTT

length: 13
D: .
size: .
V: TRBV5-4
J: TRBJ1-6
CDR3: CASTIKGNSPLHF
DNA: TGTGCCAGCACCATTAAAGGGAACTCACCCCTCCACTTT

length: 16
D: TRBD1
size: .
V: TRBV14
J: TRBJ2-5
CDR3: CASSHQTGVGQETQYF
DNA: TGTGCCAGCAGCCATCAAACAGGGGTCGGCCAAGAGACCCAGTACTTC

length: 12
D: .
size: .
V: TRBV5-1
J: TRBJ2-1
CDR3: CASYRKDNEQFF
DNA: TGCGCCAGTTACCGAAAAGATAATGAGCAGTTCTTC

length: 15
D: TRBD2
size: .
V: TRBV7-3
J: TRBJ2-1
CDR3: CASSLTRGGDNEQFF
DNA: TGTGCCAGCAGCTTAACTCGCGGGGGTGACAATGAGCAGTTCTTC

length: 15
D: TRBD2
size: .
V: TRBV3-1/TRBV3-2
J: TRBJ2-5
CDR3: CASSQTTSGGETQYF
DNA: TGTGCCAGCAGCCAAACGACTAGCGGGGGAGAGACCCAGTACTTC

length: 15
D: .
size: .
V: TRBV7-2
J: TRBJ2-7
CDR3: CASSLNGQGLSEQYF
DNA: TGTGCCAGCAGCTTAAATGGCCAGGGCTTGAGCGAGCAGTACTTC

length: 13
D: .
size: .
V: TRBV2
J: TRBJ1-5
CDR3: CAKGGGNSQPQHF
DNA: TGTGCCAAAGGAGGAGGGAATTCTCAGCCCCAGCATTTT

length: 14
D: .
size: .
V: TRBV7-9
J: TRBJ1-3
CDR3: CASSFRGTGNTIYF
DNA: TGTGCCAGCAGCTTCCGAGGGACTGGAAACACCATATATTTT

length: 12
D: .
size: few
V: TRBV30
J: TRBJ1-2
CDR3: CAWSALREGYTF
DNA: TGTGCCTGGAGTGCCCTTAGGGAGGGCTACACCTTC

length: 16
D: .
size: .
V: TRBV11-2
J: TRBJ2-2
CDR3: CASSLWAGINTGELFF
DNA: TGTGCCAGCAGCTTATGGGCGGGCATCAACACCGGGGAGCTGTTTTTT

length: 12
D: .
size: .
V: TRBV19
J: TRBJ1-2
CDR3: CASSDVKGGYTF
DNA: TGTGCCAGTAGCGACGTGAAAGGTGGCTACACCTTC

length: 14
D: TRBD2
size: .
V: TRBV7-9
J: TRBJ2-7
CDR3: CASSSPGGAYEQYF
DNA: TGTGCCAGCAGCTCCCCGGGGGGGGCGTACGAGCAGTACTTC

length: 16
D: TRBD1
size: .
V: TRBV5-1
J: TRBJ2-7
CDR3: CASTMADRGLQHEQYF
DNA: TGCGCCAGCACAATGGCAGACAGGGGGCTGCAACATGAGCAGTACTTC

length: 14
D: .
size: .
V: TRBV28
J: TRBJ2-7
CDR3: CASSLGLADYEQYF
DNA: TGTGCCAGCAGTTTAGGGCTAGCTGACTACGAGCAGTACTTC

length: 17
D: .
size: .
V: TRBV24-1
J: TRBJ2-3
CDR3: CATSGQQDSGDLNTQYF
DNA: TGTGCCACCAGTGGGCAACAGGACTCCGGGGATCTGAATACGCAGTATTTT

length: 14
D: .
size: .
V: TRBV6-5
J: TRBJ2-5
CDR3: CASRTSTGRETQYF
DNA: TGTGCCAGCAGGACGTCCACTGGGAGGGAGACCCAGTACTTC

length: 13
D: .
size: .
V: TRBV10-3
J: TRBJ2-3
CDR3: CAISDRGTDTQYF
DNA: TGTGCCATCAGTGACCGGGGCACAGATACGCAGTATTTT

length: 14
D: TRBD1
size: .
V: TRBV28
J: TRBJ2-7
CDR3: CASSSDRGLYEQYF
DNA: TGTGCCAGCAGTTCGGACAGGGGGCTGTACGAGCAGTACTTC

length: 14
D: .
size: .
V: TRBV28
J: TRBJ2-2
CDR3: CASTLEGGFGELFF
DNA: TGTGCCAGCACTCTTGAGGGGGGCTTCGGGGAGCTGTTTTTT

length: 10
D: .
size: once
V: TRBV28
J: TRBJ2-7
CDR3: CASGGYEQYF
DNA: TGTGCCAGCGGGGGGTACGAGCAGTACTTC

length: 14
D: .
size: .
V: TRBV18
J: TRBJ1-5
CDR3: CASSPWSDDQPQHF
DNA: TGTGCCAGCTCACCATGGTCTGACGATCAGCCCCAGCATTTT

length: 14
D: TRBD1
size: .
V: TRBV7-3
J: TRBJ1-2
CDR3: CASSFSGQGYGYTF
DNA: TGTGCCAGCAGCTTTTCGGGACAGGGCTATGGCTACACCTTC

length: 15
D: TRBD2
size: .
V: TRBV4-2
J: TRBJ2-1
CDR3: CASTERESSYNEQFF
DNA: TGTGCCAGCACCGAGCGGGAGAGTTCCTACAATGAGCAGTTCTTC

length: 13
D: .
size: .
V: TRBV3-1/TRBV3-2
J: TRBJ1-5
CDR3: CASSQGRGQPQHF
DNA: TGTGCCAGCAGCCAAGGGAGGGGTCAGCCCCAGCATTTT

length: 16
D: .
size: .
V: TRBV6-4
J: TRBJ1-5
CDR3: CASRNLDSPFGSPQHF
DNA: TGTGCCAGCAGAAACCTGGACAGTCCTTTCGGTTCTCCCCAGCATTTT

length: 15
D: TRBD1
size: .
V: TRBV10-3
J: TRBJ2-6
CDR3: CAIRGQGSGANVLTF
DNA: TGTGCCATCAGGGGACAGGGGTCTGGGGCCAACGTCCTGACTTTC

length: 15
D: .
size: few
V: TRBV4-1
J: TRBJ2-7
CDR3: CASSQDRSFSYEQYF
DNA: TGCGCCAGCAGCCAAGATCGATCTTTCTCCTACGAGCAGTACTTC

length: 13
D: .
size: .
V: TRBV27
J: TRBJ1-6
CDR3: CASSSRGVSPLHF
DNA: TGTGCCAGCAGTAGTCGGGGAGTATCACCCCTCCACTTT

length: 15
D: .
size: many
V: TRBV19
J: TRBJ1-5
CDR3: CASSKGSIGNQPQHF
DNA: TGTGCCAGTAGCAAGGGGAGTATAGGCAATCAGCCCCAGCATTTT

length: 14
D: TRBD1
size: .
V: TRBV7-8
J: TRBJ1-3
CDR3: CASSSTGVGNTIYF
DNA: TGTGCCAGCAGCTCGACAGGGGTTGGAAACACCATATATTTT

length: 15
D: TRBD2
size: .
V: TRBV9
J: TRBJ2-1
CDR3: CASSVDLAGYNEQFF
DNA: TGTGCCAGCAGCGTAGACCTAGCGGGCTACAATGAGCAGTTCTTC

length: 16
D: .
size: .
V: TRBV5-1
J: TRBJ1-6
CDR3: CASSLEGSSYNSPLHF
DNA: TGCGCCAGCAGCTTGGAGGGGAGCTCCTATAATTCACCCCTCCACTTT

length: 12
D: .
size: .
V: TRBV15
J: TRBJ2-2
CDR3: CATRTDTGELFF
DNA: TGTGCCACCAGAACGGACACCGGGGAGCTGTTTTTT

length: 14
D: TRBD1
size: .
V: TRBV11-1
J: TRBJ2-7
CDR3: CASSPGTGSYEQYF
DNA: TGTGCCAGCAGCCCCGGGACAGGGTCCTACGAGCAGTACTTC

length: 15
D: .
size: .
V: TRBV7-9
J: TRBJ2-1
CDR3: CASSPSGAGLNEQFF
DNA: TGTGCCAGCAGCCCCTCCGGGGCAGGGTTAAATGAGCAGTTCTTC

length: 14
D: .
size: once
V: TRBV7-3
J: TRBJ2-7
CDR3: CASSLSNGNYEQYF
DNA: TGTGCCAGCAGCTTAAGTAACGGAAACTACGAGCAGTACTTC

length: 14
D: .
size: .
V: TRBV19
J: TRBJ1-1
CDR3: CASSITLENTEAFF
DNA: TGTGCCAGTAGTATTACCTTGGAGAACACTGAAGCTTTCTTT

length: 15
D: .
size: .
V: TRBV2
J: TRBJ1-5
CDR3: CASSEGAGGNQPQHF
DNA: TGTGCCAGCAGTGAAGGGGCCGGCGGTAATCAGCCCCAGCATTTT

length: 14
D: .
size: .
V: TRBV5-1
J: TRBJ2-1
CDR3: CASSTRDFHNEQFF
DNA: TGCGCCAGCAGCACCCGGGACTTTCACAATGAGCAGTTCTTC

length: 13
D: .
size: .
V: TRBV5-6
J: TRBJ2-2
CDR3: CASTRLGLRELFF
DNA: TGTGCCAGCACCCGCTTGGGGCTAAGGGAGCTGTTTTTT

length: 13
D: .
size: few
V: TRBV7-9
J: TRBJ1-5
CDR3: CASTGGGSQPQHF
DNA: TGTGCCAGCACCGGGGGGGGTAGCCAGCCCCAGCATTTT

length: 15
D: .
size: .
V: TRBV11-1
J: TRBJ2-2
CDR3: CASSSRFLGAGELFF
DNA: TGTGCCAGCAGCTCGCGATTCTTGGGTGCCGGGGAGCTGTTTTTT

length: 17
D: TRBD2
size: .
V: TRBV7-9
J: TRBJ2-5
CDR3: CASSLQRAGGVQETQYF
DNA: TGTGCCAGCAGCTTACAGCGAGCGGGGGGAGTTCAAGAGACCCAGTACTTC

length: 12
D: .
size: .
V: TRBV30
J: TRBJ1-2
CDR3: CAWSAYLVGYTF
DNA: TGTGCCTGGAGTGCTTACCTAGTCGGCTACACCTTC

length: 15
D: TRBD2
size: .
V: TRBV7-6
J: TRBJ2-1
CDR3: CASSPLAGGYNEQFF
DNA: TGTGCCAGCAGCCCCTTAGCGGGAGGCTACAATGAGCAGTTCTTC

length: 13
D: .
size: .
V: TRBV10-1
J: TRBJ1-3
CDR3: CASSEGAGNTIYF
DNA: TGCGCCAGCAGTGAGGGAGCGGGAAACACCATATATTTT

length: 13
D: .
size: .
V: TRBV28
J: TRBJ1-1
CDR3: CASSSNMNTEAFF
DNA: TGTGCCAGCAGTTCTAATATGAACACTGAAGCTTTCTTT